The 6 T cell receptor beta chains in this list originate from one sample, sequenced in a study of T cells after posttransplantation cyclophosphamide. Profiled with immunoSEQ multiplex PCR; TCRdb holds only in-frame clones, not every one. The sample holds about 36,000 clones, and no clone turns up only once. The material sequenced was PBMCs. Source of these receptors: a girl aged 5-17 years in good health, CMV-negative, and a related stem cell transplant donor.

The V and J genes are TRBV2 and TRBJ2-3; the match to TRBD1 covers 11 bases. The J segment lost 5 bases and the V segment lost 4 bases, leaving 5 bases of the junction unmatched. Germline assignment: CDR1 SNHLY and CDR2 FYNNEI. There are 15 residues in the CDR3. The CDR3 nucleotides are TGTGCCAGCAGTGCGGACAGGGGGCGTCAAGATACGCAGTATTTT. Its protein product is CASSADRGRQDTQYF.

This clone occurred many times. This chain joins TRBV4-2 and TRBJ2-7; 10 positions agree with TRBD2. Germline loops: CDR1 LGHNA, CDR2 YNFKEQ. There are 16 residues in the CDR3. V lost 1 base to trimming and J lost 2 bases; unmatched junction nucleotides: 5. The CDR3 region is CASSQVAGGSTYEQYF. The CDR3 region has the DNA TGTGCCAGCAGCCAAGTAGCGGGGGGATCTACCTACGAGCAGTACTTC.

This sequence joins TRBV18 and TRBJ1-1; unclear D gene. The CDR3 loop spans 15 amino acids. V dropped 1 base and J dropped 4 bases, with 13 bases sitting between them. The germline CDR1 and CDR2 sequences are KGHSH and LQKENI. DNA of the CDR3: TGTGCCAGCTCACCACTTACGAGGTATAGCACTGAAGCTTTCTTT. This encodes CASSPLTRYSTEAFF.

The sample holds many counts of this clone. The V and J genes are TRBV5-1 and TRBJ1-4; 8 bases match TRBD1. The J segment lost 4 bases and the V segment lost 4 bases, leaving 6 bases of the junction unmatched. The germline V gene encodes CDR1 SGHRS and CDR2 YFSETQ. There are 15 residues in the CDR3. This CDR3 reads CASSPGGASNEKLFF. DNA for the CDR3: TGCGCCAGCAGCCCAGGGGGCGCCAGTAATGAAAAACTGTTTTTT.

This clone was detected a few times. The genes are TRBV30 and TRBJ2-5, with 7 bases aligning to TRBD1. The CDR3 consists of 14 residues. The V gene's germline CDR1 is GTSNPN and CDR2 SVGIG (reference sequence). V dropped 5 bases and J dropped 5; count of bases not matched to a gene: 11. The CDR3 is CAWDADRVGETQYF. The DNA for the CDR3 is TGTGCCTGGGACGCCGACAGGGTCGGGGAGACCCAGTACTTC.

In regard to this clone: The missing conserved phenylalanine or tryptophan at the end of this CDR3 makes a read error likely. The chain employs TRBV4-1 and TRBJ1-2, with 9 bases aligning to TRBD1. The CDR3 length is 18 residues. V was clipped by 4 bases and J by 4 bases; unmatched bases: 16. The germline V gene has CDR1 MGHRA and CDR2 YSYEKL. The DNA of the CDR3 is TGCGCCAGCAGCCCCAACTCACAGGGGGCGCGCCCAATCTATGGCTACACCCTC. This translates into CASSPNSQGARPIYGYTL.